The present T cell receptor (beta chain) was sequenced within a study of cytomegalovirus exposure and HLA in healthy donors. This CDR3 is 14 amino acids long. The PCR ran on 60 Vbeta and 13 Jbeta primers. Generated by immunoSEQ multiplex PCR, the TCRdb table keeps only in-frame clones and is missing some. Of more than 150,000 clones in the sample, just under 80% were seen once. Study results and limitations: Most of the CMV-associated TCR beta chains (in a later analysis) appeared to be HLA-restricted.

Turning to this clone: The antigen is unknown.

The source material was PBMCs. This receptor was obtained from a woman aged 50 to 60 in good health and CMV-seropositive. The V and J genes are TRBV21-1 and TRBJ1-1. TRBV21-1 is a known pseudogene. The CDR3 DNA follows: TGTGCCAGCAGCAAAGGGGGCAGGGAGGTTGAGGCTTTCTTT. Translated, it gives CASSKGGREVEAFF.